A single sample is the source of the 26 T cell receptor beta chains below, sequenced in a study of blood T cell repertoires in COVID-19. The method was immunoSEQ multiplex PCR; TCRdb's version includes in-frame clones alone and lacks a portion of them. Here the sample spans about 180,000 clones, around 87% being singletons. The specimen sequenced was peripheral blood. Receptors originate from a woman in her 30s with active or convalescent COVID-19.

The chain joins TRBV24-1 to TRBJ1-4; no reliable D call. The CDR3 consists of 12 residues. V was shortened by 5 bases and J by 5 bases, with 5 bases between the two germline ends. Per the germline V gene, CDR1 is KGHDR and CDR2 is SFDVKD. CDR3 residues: CATSAGNEKLFF. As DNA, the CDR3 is TGTGCCACCAGTGCGGGGAATGAAAAACTGTTTTTT.

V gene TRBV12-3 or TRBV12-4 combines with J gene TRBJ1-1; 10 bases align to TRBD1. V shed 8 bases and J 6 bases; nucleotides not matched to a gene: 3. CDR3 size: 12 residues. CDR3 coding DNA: TGTGCCAGCGAGGGACAGGGGCCTGAAGCTTTCTTT. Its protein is CASEGQGPEAFF.

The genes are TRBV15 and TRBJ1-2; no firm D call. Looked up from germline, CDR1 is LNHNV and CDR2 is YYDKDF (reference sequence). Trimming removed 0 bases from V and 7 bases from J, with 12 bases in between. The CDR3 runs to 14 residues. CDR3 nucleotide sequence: TGTGCCACCAGCAGAGATTCGCTCGCGGCTGGCTACACCTTC. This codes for CATSRDSLAAGYTF.

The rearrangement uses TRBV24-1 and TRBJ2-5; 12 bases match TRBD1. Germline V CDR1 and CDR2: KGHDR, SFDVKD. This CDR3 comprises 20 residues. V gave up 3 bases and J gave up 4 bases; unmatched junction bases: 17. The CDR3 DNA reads TGTGCCACCAGTGATCGTGGGACAGGGGGCGGCGGGAGGGCCAGAGAGACCCAGTACTTC. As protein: CATSDRGTGGGGRARETQYF.

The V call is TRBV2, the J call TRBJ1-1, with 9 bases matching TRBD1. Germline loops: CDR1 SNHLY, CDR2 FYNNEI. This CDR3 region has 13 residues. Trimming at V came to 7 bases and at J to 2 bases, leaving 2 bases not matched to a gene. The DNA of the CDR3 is TGTGCCAGCAAACAGGGGGCTAACACTGAAGCTTTCTTT. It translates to CASKQGANTEAFF.

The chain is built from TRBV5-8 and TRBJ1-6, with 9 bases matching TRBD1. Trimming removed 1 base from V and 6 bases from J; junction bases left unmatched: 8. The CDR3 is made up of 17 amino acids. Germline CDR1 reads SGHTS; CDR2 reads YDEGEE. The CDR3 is CASSLLSGTGSNSPLHF. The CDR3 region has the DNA TGTGCCAGCAGCTTGCTTTCCGGGACAGGGAGTAATTCACCCCTCCACTTT. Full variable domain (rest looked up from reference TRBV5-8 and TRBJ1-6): EAGVTQSPTHLIKTRGQQATLRCSPISGHTSVYWYQQALGLGLQFLLWYDEGEERNRGNFPPRFSGRQFPNYSSELNVNALELEDSALYLCASSLLSGTGSNSPLHFGNGTRLTVT.

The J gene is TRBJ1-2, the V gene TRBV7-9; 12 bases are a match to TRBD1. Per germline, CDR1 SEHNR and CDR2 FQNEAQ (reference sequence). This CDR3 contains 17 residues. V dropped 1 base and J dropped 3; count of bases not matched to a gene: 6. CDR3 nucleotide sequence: TGTGCCAGCAGCTTAGTGGGACAGGGGGCTGTTGACTATGGCTACACCTTC. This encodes CASSLVGQGAVDYGYTF.

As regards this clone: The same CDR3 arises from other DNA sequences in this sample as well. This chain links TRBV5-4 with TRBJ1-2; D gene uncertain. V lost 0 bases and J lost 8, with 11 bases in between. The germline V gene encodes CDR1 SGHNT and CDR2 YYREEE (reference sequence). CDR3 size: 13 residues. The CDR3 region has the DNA TGTGCCAGCAGCTTGGATCGGGGATACGGCTACACCTTC. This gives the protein CASSLDRGYGYTF.

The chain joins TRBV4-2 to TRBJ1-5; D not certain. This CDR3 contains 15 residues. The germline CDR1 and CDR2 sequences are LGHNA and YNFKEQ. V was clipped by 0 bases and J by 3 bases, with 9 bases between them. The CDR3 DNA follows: TGTGCCAGCAGCCAAGATGGGAGGAACAATCAGCCCCAGCATTTT. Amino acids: CASSQDGRNNQPQHF.

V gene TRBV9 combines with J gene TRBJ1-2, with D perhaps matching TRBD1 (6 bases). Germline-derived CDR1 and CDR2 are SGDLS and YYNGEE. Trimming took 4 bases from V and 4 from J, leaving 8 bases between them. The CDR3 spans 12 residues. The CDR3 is CASSPDSYGYTF. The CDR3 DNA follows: TGTGCCAGCAGCCCGGACAGCTATGGCTACACCTTC.

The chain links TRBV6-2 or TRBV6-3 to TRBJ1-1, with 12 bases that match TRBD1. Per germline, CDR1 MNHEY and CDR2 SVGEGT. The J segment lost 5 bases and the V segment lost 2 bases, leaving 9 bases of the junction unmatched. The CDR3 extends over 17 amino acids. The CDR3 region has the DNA TGTGCCAGCAGTTACCGGGGACAGGGGGCAAGGTATACTGAAGCTTTCTTT. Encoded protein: CASSYRGQGARYTEAFF.

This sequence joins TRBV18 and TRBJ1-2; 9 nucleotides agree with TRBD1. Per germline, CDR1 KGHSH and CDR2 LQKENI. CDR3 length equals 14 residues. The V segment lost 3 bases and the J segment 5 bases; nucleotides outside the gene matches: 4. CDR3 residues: CASSPWTGAYGYTF. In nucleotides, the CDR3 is TGTGCCAGCTCACCCTGGACAGGGGCTTATGGCTACACCTTC.

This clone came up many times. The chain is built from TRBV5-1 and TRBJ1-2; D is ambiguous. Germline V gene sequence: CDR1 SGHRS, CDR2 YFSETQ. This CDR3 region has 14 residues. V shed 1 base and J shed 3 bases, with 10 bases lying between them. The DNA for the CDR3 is TGCGCCAGCAGCTTGTTGACCGGGGACTATGGCTACACCTTC. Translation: CASSLLTGDYGYTF.

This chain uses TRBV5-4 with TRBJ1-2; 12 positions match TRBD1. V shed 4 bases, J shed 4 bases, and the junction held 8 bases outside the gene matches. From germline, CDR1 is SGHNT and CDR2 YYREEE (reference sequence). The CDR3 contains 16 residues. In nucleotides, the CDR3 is TGTGCCAGCAGCCCGGGACAGGGGGCGCAGTCCTATGGCTACACCTTC. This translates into CASSPGQGAQSYGYTF.

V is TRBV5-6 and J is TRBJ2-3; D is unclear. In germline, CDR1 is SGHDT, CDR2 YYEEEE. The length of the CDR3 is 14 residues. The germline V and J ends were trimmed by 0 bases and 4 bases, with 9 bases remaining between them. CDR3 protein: CASSLGVASDTQYF. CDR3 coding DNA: TGTGCCAGCAGCTTGGGGGTAGCATCAGATACGCAGTATTTT.

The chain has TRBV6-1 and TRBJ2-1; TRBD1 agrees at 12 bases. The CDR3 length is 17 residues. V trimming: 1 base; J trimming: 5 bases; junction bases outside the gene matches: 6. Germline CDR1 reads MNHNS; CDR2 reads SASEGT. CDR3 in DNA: TGTGCCAGCAGTGAAGTCCCCGGGACAGGGGGCAACAATGAGCAGTTCTTC. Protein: CASSEVPGTGGNNEQFF.

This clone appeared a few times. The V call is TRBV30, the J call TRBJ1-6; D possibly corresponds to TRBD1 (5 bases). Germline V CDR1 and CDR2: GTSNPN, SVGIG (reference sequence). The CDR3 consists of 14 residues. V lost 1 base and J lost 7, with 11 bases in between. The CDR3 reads CAWSGGRMNSPLHF. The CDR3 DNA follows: TGTGCCTGGAGTGGGGGCAGGATGAATTCACCCCTCCACTTT.

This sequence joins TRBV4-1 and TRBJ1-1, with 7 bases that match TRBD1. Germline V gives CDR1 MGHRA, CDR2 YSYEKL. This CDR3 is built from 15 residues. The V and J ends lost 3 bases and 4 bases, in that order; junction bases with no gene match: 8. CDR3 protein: CASSQEGTERTEAFF. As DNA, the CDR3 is TGCGCCAGCAGCCAGGAAGGGACAGAACGCACTGAAGCTTTCTTT.

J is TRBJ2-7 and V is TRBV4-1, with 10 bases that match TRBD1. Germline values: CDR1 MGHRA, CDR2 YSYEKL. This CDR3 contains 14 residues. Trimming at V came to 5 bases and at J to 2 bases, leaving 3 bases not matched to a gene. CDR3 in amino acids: CASSGTGAAYEQYF. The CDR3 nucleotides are TGCGCCAGCAGCGGGACAGGGGCTGCCTACGAGCAGTACTTC.

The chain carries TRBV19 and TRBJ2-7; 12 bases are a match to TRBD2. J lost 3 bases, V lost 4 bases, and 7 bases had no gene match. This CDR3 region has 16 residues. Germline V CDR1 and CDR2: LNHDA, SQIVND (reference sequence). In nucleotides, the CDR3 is TGTGCCAGTAGTAATCTAGCGGGAGGGTCCTTCTACGAGCAGTACTTC. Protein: CASSNLAGGSFYEQYF.

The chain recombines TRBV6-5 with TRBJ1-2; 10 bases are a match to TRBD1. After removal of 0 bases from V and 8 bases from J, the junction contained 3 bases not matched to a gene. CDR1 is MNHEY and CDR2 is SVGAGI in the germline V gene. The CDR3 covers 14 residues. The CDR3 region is CASSYSGQGEGYTF. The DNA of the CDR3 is TGTGCCAGCAGTTACTCCGGACAGGGGGAGGGCTACACCTTC.

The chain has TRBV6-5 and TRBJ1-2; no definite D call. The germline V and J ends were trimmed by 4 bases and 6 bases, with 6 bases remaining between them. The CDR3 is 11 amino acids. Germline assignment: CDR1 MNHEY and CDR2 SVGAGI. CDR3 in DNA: TGTGCCAGCAGTTCCCCGGATGGCTACACCTTC. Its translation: CASSSPDGYTF.

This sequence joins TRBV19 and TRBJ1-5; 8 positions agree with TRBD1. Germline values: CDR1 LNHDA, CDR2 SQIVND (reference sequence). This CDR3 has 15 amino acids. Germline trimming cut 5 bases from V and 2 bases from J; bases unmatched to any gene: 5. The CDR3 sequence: CASSSDRGGNQPQHF. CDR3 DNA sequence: TGTGCCAGTAGTTCCGACAGGGGAGGCAATCAGCCCCAGCATTTT. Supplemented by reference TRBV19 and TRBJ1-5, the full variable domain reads DGGITQSPKYLFRKEGQNVTLSCEQNLNHDAMYWYRQDPGQGLRLIYYSQIVNDFQKGDIAEGYSVSREKKESFPLTVTSAQKNPTAFYLCASSSDRGGNQPQHFGDGTRLSIL.

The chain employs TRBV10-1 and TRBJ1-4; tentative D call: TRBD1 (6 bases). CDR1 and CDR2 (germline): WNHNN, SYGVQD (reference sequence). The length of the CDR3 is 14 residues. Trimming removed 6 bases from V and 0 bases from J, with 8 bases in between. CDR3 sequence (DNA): TGCGCCAGCAGCCAGGGGACAACTAATGAAAAACTGTTTTTT. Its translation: CASSQGTTNEKLFF.

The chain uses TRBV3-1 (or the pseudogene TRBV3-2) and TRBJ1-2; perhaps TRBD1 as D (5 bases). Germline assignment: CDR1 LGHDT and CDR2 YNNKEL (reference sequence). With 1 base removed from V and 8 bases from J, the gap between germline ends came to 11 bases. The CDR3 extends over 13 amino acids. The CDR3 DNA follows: TGTGCCAGCAGCCAAGCAGGTAGGGGCGGCTACACCTTC. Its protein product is CASSQAGRGGYTF.

CDR3 nucleotide sequence: TGTGCCAGTAGTATAGTCGGCTGGGAGACAGATACGCAGTATTTT. Amino acid sequence: CASSIVGWETDTQYF. The chain uses TRBV19 and TRBJ2-3, with D perhaps TRBD2 (5 bases). This CDR3 has 15 residues. Germline-derived CDR1 and CDR2 are LNHDA and SQIVND (reference sequence). V lost 1 base, J lost 3 bases, and 11 bases lay in between.